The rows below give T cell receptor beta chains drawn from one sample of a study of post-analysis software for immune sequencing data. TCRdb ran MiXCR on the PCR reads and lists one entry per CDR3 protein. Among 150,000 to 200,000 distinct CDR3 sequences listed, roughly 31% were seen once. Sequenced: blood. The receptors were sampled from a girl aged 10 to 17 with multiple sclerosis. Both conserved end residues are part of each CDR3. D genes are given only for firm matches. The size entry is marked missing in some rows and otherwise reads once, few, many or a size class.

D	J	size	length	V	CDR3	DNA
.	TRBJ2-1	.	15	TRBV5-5	CASSLAGRGGDEHFF	TGTGCCAGCAGCTTGGCCGGGAGAGGTGGGGATGAGCACTTCTTC
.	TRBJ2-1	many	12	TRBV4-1	CASSLPQEEQFF	TGCGCCAGCAGCCTCCCCCAGGAAGAGCAGTTCTTC
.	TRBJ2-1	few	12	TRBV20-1	CSARTRFYEQFF	TGCAGTGCTAGGACTAGATTCTATGAGCAGTTCTTC
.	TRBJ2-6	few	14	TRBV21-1	CASSKKTGANVLTF	TGTGCCAGCAGCAAAAAAACTGGGGCCAACGTCCTGACTTTC
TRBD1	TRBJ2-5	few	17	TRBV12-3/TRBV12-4	CASTPGQGDLAGETQYF	TGTGCCAGCACCCCGGGACAGGGGGACCTAGCGGGAGAGACCCAGTACTTC
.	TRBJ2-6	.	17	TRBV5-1	CASAGRGAGSGANVLTF	TGCGCCAGCGCCGGAAGGGGAGCGGGCTCTGGGGCCAACGTCCTGACTTTC
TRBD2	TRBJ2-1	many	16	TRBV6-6	CASSYFAGVSNNEQFF	TGTGCCAGCAGTTACTTCGCGGGAGTCTCCAACAATGAGCAGTTCTTC
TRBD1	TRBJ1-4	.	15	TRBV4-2	CASSQVAGGDEKLFF	TGTGCCAGCAGCCAAGTTGCAGGGGGCGATGAAAAACTGTTTTTT
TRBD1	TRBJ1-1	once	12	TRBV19	CASGQGGTEAFF	TGTGCCAGCGGACAGGGTGGGACTGAAGCTTTCTTT
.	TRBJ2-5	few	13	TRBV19	CASSITGTETQYF	TGTGCCAGTAGTATAACTGGGACGGAGACCCAGTACTTC
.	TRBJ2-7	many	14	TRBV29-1	CSGGTGGAPYEQYF	TGCAGCGGTGGCACCGGAGGGGCCCCCTACGAGCAGTACTTC
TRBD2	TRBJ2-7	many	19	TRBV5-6	CASSQTGLAGLAPSYEQYF	TGTGCCAGCAGCCAGACGGGACTAGCGGGACTTGCCCCTTCCTACGAGCAGTACTTC
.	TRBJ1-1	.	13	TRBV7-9	CASSMGAGYGAFF	TGTGCCAGCAGCATGGGTGCGGGGTATGGAGCTTTCTTT
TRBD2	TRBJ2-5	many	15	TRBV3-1	CASSGAGLAEETQYF	TGTGCCAGCAGTGGTGCCGGACTAGCGGAAGAGACCCAGTACTTC
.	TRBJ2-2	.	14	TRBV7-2	CASSLLRVTGELFF	TGTGCCAGCAGCTTACTAAGAGTCACCGGGGAGCTGTTTTTT
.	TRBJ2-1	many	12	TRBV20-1	CSAAPTRDEQFF	TGCAGTGCTGCTCCCACCCGCGATGAGCAGTTCTTC
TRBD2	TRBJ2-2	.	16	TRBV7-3	CASSLTSGIDTGELFF	TGTGCCAGCAGCTTAACCAGCGGGATAGACACCGGGGAGCTGTTTTTT